The 30 T cell receptor beta chains given below trace back to one sample, sequenced in a study of early T cells in non-severe SARS-CoV-2 infection. A single record per CDR3 protein comes from TCRdb applying MiXCR to the 5' RACE reads. The sample shows some 56,000 distinct CDR3 sequences, about 15% of them seen only once. Here the sequenced sample was whole blood, taken at baseline. These receptors were obtained from an adult who was a healthcare worker with PCR-confirmed SARS-CoV-2 infection or an uninfected control (not recorded which).

This clonotype was counted at least ten times. The chain carries TRBV30 and TRBJ2-7; 8 bases map to TRBD1. The CDR3 has 16 amino acids. The J segment lost 3 bases and the V segment lost 4 bases, leaving 14 bases of the junction unmatched. Germline values: CDR1 GTSNPN, CDR2 SVGIG (reference sequence). The CDR3 loop is CAWNPYASGGGYEQYF. CDR3 DNA sequence: TGTGCCTGGAATCCGTATGCTTCAGGGGGCGGCTACGAGCAGTACTTC.

This clonotype has only a few counts. This chain connects TRBV12-3 or TRBV12-4 to TRBJ1-1; 9 bases map to TRBD1. There are 14 residues in the CDR3. V lost 6 bases to trimming and J lost 1 base; unmatched junction nucleotides: 3. The CDR3 is CASRAQGANTEAFF. The CDR3 coding sequence is TGTGCCAGCAGAGCACAGGGGGCGAACACTGAAGCTTTCTTT.

This clonotype has a count of ten or more. The rearrangement joins TRBV6-1 to TRBJ2-3; TRBD2 matches 8 bases. The CDR3 sequence is 15 residues long. Trimming took 4 bases from V and 4 from J; bases not matched to a gene: 7. Germline values: CDR1 MNHNS, CDR2 SASEGT. This chain's CDR3 is CASSGLSGGPDTQYF. Written as DNA, the CDR3 is TGTGCCAGCAGTGGGCTATCGGGAGGGCCAGATACGCAGTATTTT.

The chain links TRBV5-1 to TRBJ2-5; TRBD1 might be the D (5 bases). With 0 bases removed from V and 5 bases from J, the gap between germline ends came to 11 bases. Germline assignment: CDR1 SGHRS and CDR2 YFSETQ. CDR3 length: 14 residues. The CDR3, as DNA: TGCGCCAGCAGCTTGGGGCAGGGTATGGAGACCCAGTACTTC. It yields the protein CASSLGQGMETQYF.

The CDR3, as DNA: TGTGCCAGCAGGGCAAGACAGGGTGTATCGACTGAAGCTTTCTTT. It translates to CASRARQGVSTEAFF. V is TRBV2 and J is TRBJ1-1, with TRBD1 matching 7 bases. The V gene's germline CDR1 is SNHLY and CDR2 FYNNEI. This CDR3 is 15 amino acids long. V dropped 6 bases and J dropped 5; count of bases not matched to a gene: 12.

The genes are TRBV3-1 and TRBJ1-4; D unclear. V gave up 4 bases and J gave up 8 bases, with 20 bases separating them. The CDR3 spans 16 residues. Germline V CDR1 and CDR2: LGHDT, YNNKEL (reference sequence). For the CDR3, the DNA is TGTGCCAGCAGCCCCGACCCGTCCAAAGACCGAGAAAAACTGTTTTTT. This sequence encodes CASSPDPSKDREKLFF.

The chain employs TRBV4-2 and TRBJ2-7; 8 bases fit TRBD1. There are 14 residues in the CDR3. Losses at the gene ends were 2 bases for V and 6 bases for J; bases not matched to a gene: 6. CDR1 and CDR2 (germline): LGHNA, YNFKEQ. The CDR3: CASSQKDRVIEQYF. The CDR3 DNA sequence: TGTGCCAGCAGCCAAAAGGACAGGGTAATCGAGCAGTACTTC.

This clonotype came up many times. CDR3 nucleotides: TGTGCCAGCTCGCAGAGCTCCTATAATTCACCCCTCCACTTT. As protein: CASSQSSYNSPLHF. The chain recombines TRBV2 with TRBJ1-6; D unclear. Germline V gives CDR1 SNHLY, CDR2 FYNNEI. V was shortened by 8 bases and J by 0 bases, with 8 bases between the two germline ends. The CDR3 covers 14 residues.

This clonotype was observed at least ten times. The CDR3: CASSPRDRAYSNQPQHF. In DNA form, the CDR3 reads TGTGCCAGTAGCCCCAGGGACAGGGCCTATAGCAATCAGCCCCAGCATTTT. V usage is TRBV19 and J usage is TRBJ1-5; 9 nucleotides match TRBD1. From germline, CDR1 is LNHDA and CDR2 SQIVND (reference sequence). This CDR3 is built from 17 residues. The ends lost 6 bases at V and 0 bases at J; junction bases unmatched: 9.

In DNA, the CDR3 is TGTGCCAGCAGTTTGCCACCGGGACAGGAATACAATGAGCAGTTCTTC. Its translation: CASSLPPGQEYNEQFF. J is TRBJ2-1 and V is TRBV28, with 8 bases identical to TRBD1. The CDR3 loop spans 16 amino acids. CDR1 and CDR2 (germline): MDHEN, SYDVKM. V lost 3 bases, J lost 4 bases, and 8 bases stayed unmatched.

This clonotype was recorded many times. The V and J genes are TRBV7-8 and TRBJ1-5; 7 nucleotides agree with TRBD1. CDR3 size: 15 residues. V gave up 5 bases and J gave up 7 bases; unmatched junction bases: 11. The germline V gene encodes CDR1 SGHVS and CDR2 FQNEAQ. The CDR3 DNA follows: TGTGCCAGCAGCCCCCCTGACAGGGTAGGACAGCCCCAGCATTTT. It yields the protein CASSPPDRVGQPQHF.

This clonotype was found many times. The CDR3 region is CASSLMAGEAFF. The CDR3 region has the DNA TGTGCCAGCAGTTTAATGGCAGGAGAAGCTTTCTTT. V usage is TRBV12-3 or TRBV12-4 and J usage is TRBJ1-1; D unresolved. The V and J ends lost 2 bases and 8 bases respectively, with 9 bases between them. The CDR3 is made up of 12 amino acids.

This clonotype has a handful of counts. The chain's CDR3 is CASSLDRGGDGNIQYF. CDR3 DNA sequence: TGTGCCAGCAGCTTAGATCGTGGGGGGGACGGAAACATTCAGTACTTC. V is TRBV11-2 and J is TRBJ2-4; the match to TRBD2 covers 7 bases. The CDR3 loop spans 16 amino acids. V dropped 0 bases and J dropped 6; count of bases not matched to a gene: 8. Germline V CDR1 and CDR2: SGHAT, FQNNGV.

This clonotype has just a few counts. The chain combines TRBV6-2 or TRBV6-3 with TRBJ1-2; 7 positions agree with TRBD1. This CDR3 region has 12 residues. Germline values: CDR1 MNHEY, CDR2 SVGEGT. The trim removed 5 bases at V and 9 bases at J, leaving 6 bases unmatched. The CDR3 loop reads CASSPGQKSYTF. The CDR3 DNA sequence: TGTGCCAGCAGTCCGGGACAGAAAAGCTACACCTTC.

The chain recombines TRBV5-6 with TRBJ2-7; D ambiguous. Trimming stripped 5 bases from V and 2 bases from J, with 8 bases between. CDR3 length equals 12 residues. Germline CDR1 reads SGHDT; CDR2 reads YYEEEE. The CDR3 sequence is CASSSDPYEQYF. The CDR3 nucleotides are TGTGCCAGCAGTTCAGACCCCTACGAGCAGTACTTC. Full variable domain (remainder filled in from reference TRBV5-6 and TRBJ2-7): DAGVTQSPTHLIKTRGQQVTLRCSPKSGHDTVSWYQQALGQGPQFIFQYYEEEERQRGNFPDRFSGHQFPNYSSELNVNALLLGDSALYLCASSSDPYEQYFGPGTRLTVT.

As to this clonotype: No conserved phenylalanine or tryptophan is present at the end of the CDR3, so a read error is the likely explanation. The chain is built from TRBV29-1 and TRBJ1-4; possibly TRBD1 for D (5 bases). This CDR3 has 13 residues. V lost 6 bases, J lost 0 bases, and 8 bases lay in between. CDR1 is SQVTM, CDR2 ANQGSEA, per germline. CDR3 DNA sequence: TGCAGCGTCGCAGGGACAACTAATGAAAAACTGTTTCTT. The encoded protein is CSVAGTTNEKLFL.

V is TRBV5-5 and J is TRBJ2-1, with a possible D match to TRBD1 (5 bases). The CDR3 has 16 residues. Per germline, CDR1 SGHKS and CDR2 YYEKEE (reference sequence). With 2 bases removed from V and 0 bases from J, the gap between germline ends came to 12 bases. CDR3 loop: CASSLSQGSSYNEQFF. CDR3 DNA: TGTGCCAGCAGCTTATCCCAGGGAAGCTCCTACAATGAGCAGTTCTTC.

This clonotype was observed many times. This chain uses TRBV27 with TRBJ2-3; TRBD1 might be the D (6 bases). This CDR3 has 15 residues. Germline CDR1 is MNHEY and CDR2 is SMNVEV (reference sequence). Trimming stripped 6 bases from V and 0 bases from J, with 13 bases between. The CDR3 region is CASSLGHPSTDTQYF. DNA for the CDR3: TGTGCCAGCAGCTTGGGACACCCTAGCACAGATACGCAGTATTTT.

The chain employs TRBV10-1 and TRBJ2-1, with D unresolved. V gave up 3 bases and J gave up 2 bases, with 11 bases separating them. Germline-derived CDR1 and CDR2 are WNHNN and SYGVQD (reference sequence). This CDR3 is built from 15 residues. CDR3 in amino acids: CASSERAATYNEQFF. Here the CDR3 DNA reads TGCGCCAGCAGTGAAAGGGCGGCTACCTACAATGAGCAGTTCTTC.

The chain couples TRBV5-4 to TRBJ1-1; TRBD1 might be the D (5 bases). Trimming removed 4 bases from V and 1 base from J, with 11 bases in between. The CDR3 runs 14 residues. Germline V gene sequence: CDR1 SGHNT, CDR2 YYREEE (reference sequence). CDR3 region: CASSRTGTNTEAFF. The CDR3 DNA sequence: TGTGCCAGCAGCCGAACCGGGACGAACACTGAAGCTTTCTTT.

This clonotype appeared many times. The J gene is TRBJ2-2, the V gene TRBV7-2; D possibly corresponds to TRBD1 (6 bases). V lost 5 bases and J 5 bases, leaving 15 bases between the germline ends. The CDR3 contains 15 residues. Germline V gives CDR1 SGHTA, CDR2 FQGNSA. The CDR3 DNA is TGTGCCAGCAGCCAACCCAGGGGAGAGACCGGGGAGCTGTTTTTT. It codes for CASSQPRGETGELFF.

J is TRBJ2-7 and V is TRBV28; D gene unclear. Per the germline V gene, CDR1 is MDHEN and CDR2 is SYDVKM. The V end was cut by 9 bases, the J end by 2 bases, with 17 bases between. The length of the CDR3 is 14 residues. As DNA, the CDR3 is TGTGCCAGTTCCACAACGGACCTAGCCTACGAGCAGTACTTC. It specifies CASSTTDLAYEQYF. Complete variable domain (other parts from reference TRBV28 and TRBJ2-7): DVKVTQSSRYLVKRTGEKVFLECVQDMDHENMFWYRQDPGLGLRLIYFSYDVKMKEKGDIPEGYSVSREKKERFSLILESASTNQTSMYLCASSTTDLAYEQYFGPGTRLTVT.

Ten or more counts support this clonotype. V usage is TRBV28 and J usage is TRBJ2-7; perhaps TRBD2 as D (6 bases). The V end was cut by 6 bases, the J end by 0 bases, with 18 bases between. This CDR3 is built from 16 residues. CDR1 and CDR2 from the germline V gene are MDHEN and SYDVKM. The CDR3 is CASRPLGGYGSYEQYF. The CDR3 DNA is TGTGCCAGCAGACCCTTGGGGGGATACGGCTCCTACGAGCAGTACTTC.

This clonotype has just a few counts. This chain uses TRBV18 with TRBJ2-7, with TRBD1 as a possible D gene (6 bases). The germline V and J ends were trimmed by 2 bases and 3 bases, with 11 bases remaining between them. CDR3 length: 14 residues. CDR1 KGHSH and CDR2 LQKENI come from the germline V gene. Written as DNA, the CDR3 is TGTGCCAGCTCACCAGTACAGGGTAACTACGAGCAGTACTTC. This codes for CASSPVQGNYEQYF.

V is TRBV3-1 and J is TRBJ2-7; D is uncertain. The V gene lost 2 bases and the J gene lost 4 bases, with 9 bases spanning the gap. The CDR3 extends over 13 amino acids. The germline gives CDR1 LGHDT, CDR2 YNNKEL (reference sequence). For the CDR3, the DNA is TGTGCCAGCAGCCAACTCCGGCCTTACGAGCAGTACTTC. It translates to CASSQLRPYEQYF.

V and J are TRBV4-2 and TRBJ2-5, with D uncertain. The germline V gene encodes CDR1 LGHNA and CDR2 YNFKEQ. This CDR3 is 15 amino acids long. V was shortened by 0 bases and J by 1 base, with 9 bases between the two germline ends. CDR3 residues: CASSQEPSRQETQYF. In DNA, the CDR3 is TGTGCCAGCAGCCAAGAACCGTCTCGCCAAGAGACCCAGTACTTC.

This clonotype was counted between two and nine times. The rearrangement links TRBV7-6 to TRBJ1-2; D is uncertain. The CDR3 extends over 16 amino acids. CDR1 SGHVS and CDR2 FNYEAQ come from the germline V gene. With 4 bases removed from V and 8 bases from J, the gap between germline ends came to 23 bases. CDR3 sequence (DNA): TGTGCCAGCAGCTCCAGCCTCGGGAGCTTACTGGTAGGCTACACCTTC. This gives the protein CASSSSLGSLLVGYTF.

There are many counts of this clonotype. The chain employs TRBV7-2 and TRBJ2-1, with 7 nucleotides matching TRBD2. The germline V gene encodes CDR1 SGHTA and CDR2 FQGNSA. This CDR3 has 14 residues. The trim removed 1 base at V and 7 bases at J, leaving 4 bases unmatched. The DNA of the CDR3 is TGTGCCAGCAGCTTAGGGGGAGGGGTTAATGAGCAGTTCTTC. Its translation: CASSLGGGVNEQFF. Using reference TRBV7-2 and TRBJ2-1 for the parts outside the CDR3, the full variable domain is GAGVSQSPSNKVTEKGKDVELRCDPISGHTALYWYRQSLGQGLEFLIYFQGNSAPDKSGLPSDRFSAERTGGSVSTLTIQRTQQEDSAVYLCASSLGGGVNEQFFGPGTRLTVL.

The rearrangement joins TRBV20-1 to TRBJ2-1, with TRBD2 identical over 7 bases. V lost 2 bases and J lost 0; bases outside the gene matches: 13. CDR1 and CDR2 (germline): DFQATT, SNEGSKA (reference sequence). The CDR3 contains 18 residues. This CDR3 reads CSARFWERGLSSYNEQFF. In DNA form, the CDR3 reads TGCAGTGCTAGATTTTGGGAGCGGGGACTAAGCTCCTACAATGAGCAGTTCTTC.

This clonotype was recorded many times. The rearrangement links TRBV3-1 to TRBJ2-2; D gene ambiguous. This CDR3 is 15 amino acids long. CDR1 and CDR2 from the germline V gene are LGHDT and YNNKEL (reference sequence). The ends were cut back, 1 base at V and 7 bases at J, with 13 bases in the middle. CDR3 nucleotides: TGTGCCAGCAGCCAAGGGGCCCGGCGGAACGGGGAGCTGTTTTTT. It codes for CASSQGARRNGELFF. Using reference TRBV3-1 and TRBJ2-2 for the parts outside the CDR3, the full variable domain is DTAVSQTPKYLVTQMGNDKSIKCEQNLGHDTMYWYKQDSKKFLKIMFSYNNKELIINETVPNRFSPKSPDKAHLNLHINSLELGDSAVYFCASSQGARRNGELFFGEGSRLTVL.